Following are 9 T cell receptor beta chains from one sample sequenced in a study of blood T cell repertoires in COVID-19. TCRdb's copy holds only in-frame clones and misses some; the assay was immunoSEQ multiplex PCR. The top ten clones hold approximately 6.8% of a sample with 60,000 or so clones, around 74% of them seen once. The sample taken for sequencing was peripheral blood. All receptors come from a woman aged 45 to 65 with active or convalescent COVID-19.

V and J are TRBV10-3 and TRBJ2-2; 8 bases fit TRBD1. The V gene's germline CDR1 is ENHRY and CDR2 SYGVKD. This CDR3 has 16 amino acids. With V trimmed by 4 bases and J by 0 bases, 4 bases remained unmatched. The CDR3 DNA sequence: TGTGCCATCAGTGTACGGGGACAGGCGAACACCGGGGAGCTGTTTTTT. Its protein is CAISVRGQANTGELFF.

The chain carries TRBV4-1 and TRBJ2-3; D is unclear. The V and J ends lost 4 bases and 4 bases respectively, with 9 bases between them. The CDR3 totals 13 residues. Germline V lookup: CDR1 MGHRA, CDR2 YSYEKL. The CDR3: CASSRQFSDTQYF. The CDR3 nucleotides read TGCGCCAGCAGCCGACAATTTTCAGATACGCAGTATTTT.

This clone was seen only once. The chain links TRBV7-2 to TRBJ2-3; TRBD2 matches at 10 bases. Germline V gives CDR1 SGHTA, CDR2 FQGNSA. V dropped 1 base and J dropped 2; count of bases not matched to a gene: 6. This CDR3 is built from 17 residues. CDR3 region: CASSLGQLAGFTDTQYF. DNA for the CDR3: TGTGCCAGCAGCTTAGGCCAACTAGCGGGGTTCACAGATACGCAGTATTTT.

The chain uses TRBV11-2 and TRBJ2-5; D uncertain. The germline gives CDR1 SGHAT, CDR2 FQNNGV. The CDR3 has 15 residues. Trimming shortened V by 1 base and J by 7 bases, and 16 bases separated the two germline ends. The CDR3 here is CASSLAYSVLPTQYF. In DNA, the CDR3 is TGTGCCAGCAGCTTAGCCTACTCGGTTCTTCCGACCCAGTACTTC.

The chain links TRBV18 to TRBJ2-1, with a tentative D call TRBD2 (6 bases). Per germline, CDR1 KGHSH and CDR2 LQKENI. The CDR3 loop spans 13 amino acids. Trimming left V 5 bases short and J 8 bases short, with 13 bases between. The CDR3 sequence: CASSIGGRDEQFF. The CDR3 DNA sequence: TGTGCCAGCTCAATCGGGGGACGGGATGAGCAGTTCTTC.

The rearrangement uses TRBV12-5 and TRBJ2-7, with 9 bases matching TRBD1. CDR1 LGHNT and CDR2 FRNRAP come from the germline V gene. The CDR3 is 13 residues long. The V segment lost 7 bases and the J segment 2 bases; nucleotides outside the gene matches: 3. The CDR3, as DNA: TGTGCTAGTGCCTGGACAGGGGCCTACGAGCAGTACTTC. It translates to CASAWTGAYEQYF. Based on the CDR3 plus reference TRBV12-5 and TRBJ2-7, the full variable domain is DARVTQTPRHKVTEMGQEVTMRCQPILGHNTVFWYRQTMMQGLELLAYFRNRAPLDDSGMPKDRFSAEMPDATLATLKIQPSEPRDSAVYFCASAWTGAYEQYFGPGTRLTVT.

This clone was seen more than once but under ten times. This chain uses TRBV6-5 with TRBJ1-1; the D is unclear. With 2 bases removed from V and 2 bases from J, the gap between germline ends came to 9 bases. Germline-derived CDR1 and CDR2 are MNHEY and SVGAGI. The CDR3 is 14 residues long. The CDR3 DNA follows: TGTGCCAGCAGTTACACTGAGAGTAACACTGAAGCTTTCTTT. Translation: CASSYTESNTEAFF.

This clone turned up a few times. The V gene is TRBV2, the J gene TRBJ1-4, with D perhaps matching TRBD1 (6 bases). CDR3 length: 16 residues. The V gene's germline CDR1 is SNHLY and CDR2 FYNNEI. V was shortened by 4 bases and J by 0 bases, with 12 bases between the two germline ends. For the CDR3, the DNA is TGTGCCAGCAGTGTTGACAGGCCAGCAACTAATGAAAAACTGTTTTTT. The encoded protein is CASSVDRPATNEKLFF.

This CDR3 reads CASSRLTGPVAQHF. The CDR3 DNA sequence: TGTGCCAGCAGCAGACTGACAGGGCCCGTAGCCCAGCATTTT. The rearrangement uses TRBV6-2 or TRBV6-3 and TRBJ1-5; 7 positions match TRBD1. Trimming at V came to 6 bases and at J to 11 bases, leaving 13 bases not matched to a gene. The CDR3 covers 14 residues. Germline V lookup: CDR1 MNHEY, CDR2 SVGEGT.